Detailed here is one T cell receptor (beta chain). Its antigen is currently not known. No base quality values were provided; no much bigger clone lies one nucleotide off. The cohort comprised around 700 healthy bone marrow donors. Cohort members were all nominally healthy when sampled, although unrecorded immune exposures were likely present. The donor tested CMV seropositive, placing the donor among the 289 seropositive members of the cohort. Every donor gave a peripheral blood sample, and the peripheral blood mononuclear cells from that sample were used for TCR beta sequencing. The Qiagen DNeasy Blood Extraction Kit was used to extract genomic DNA from the blood cell samples. The entry originates in a study of cytomegalovirus exposure and HLA in healthy donors (dated 2017 in TCRdb). Notes on the research overall: In an earlier analysis of 550 to 750 of the donors, 276 Gb of sequence data and 120 million or so unique TCR beta sequences from 150 million to 200 million T cells were reported. To predict cytomegalovirus infection status, the study combined high-throughput TCR immunosequencing, statistical association of individual TCRs with disease status, and machine learning. A later analysis re-analyzed previously published TCR beta repertoires from roughly 600 donors and added high-resolution HLA genotyping to study TCR occurrence patterns. The aim of the study was to test whether cataloging public T cell receptors could identify signatures of past pathogen exposure. In a later genetic analysis, genome-wide SNP genotypes for about three fifths of the roughly 670 donors were used, and that subset was treated as a discovery cohort. Besides the first cohort of 666 subjects, a separate validation cohort made up of roughly 120 different subjects was used. Of the approximately 400 genotyped donors, about 84% fell in the genetic ancestry cluster associated with self-reported Caucasian donors. An earlier analysis of several hundred of the donors applied high-throughput TCR beta sequencing to assess whether each TCR beta V gene segment acted as functional or pseudogenic. Every discovery cohort repertoire had been produced on one sequencing platform. Both class I and class II loci were covered by HLA typing, at four-digit resolution. The number of typed donors differed by locus: about 620-640 for A, B, C, DRB1 and DQB1; roughly 510 for DQA1; 606 for DPA1; and around 470 for DPB1. Because of strong linkage in the cohort, five DR-DQ haplotypes were treated as single units for association and clustering. An early release covering roughly 580 HLA-typed donors comprised about 310 gigabases of sequencing data and 85 million to 100 million unique TCR sequences. Donor age, sex, ethnicity and CMV serostatus were compiled alongside the repertoire data. The T cell repertoires of 700 or so subjects were profiled by immunosequencing and related to cytomegalovirus serostatus. Among over 350 genotyped donors of the cohort, an average of 235,054 unique TCR beta nucleotide sequences were sequenced per donor, roughly 20% of them non-productive. In the later analysis, no new phenotypic data were used to find candidate immune exposures; instead, reliance was placed on TCR beta sequences and their occurrence across donors.

Study-level results and caveats: A cluster of highly shared sequence variants was judged likely to be a technical artifact of the sequencing pipeline. A further reported finding was that TCR beta sequences accurately predicted the HLA-A and HLA-B alleles for most subjects in the first cohort. While some public TCRs were present in many individuals, most TCR sequences turned up only very rarely across donors. In a later genetic analysis, fewer N-insertions in productive TCRs were reported among donors in an Asian-associated ancestry cluster than the roughly 700-donor mean. Most CMV-associated TCR beta chains appeared to be HLA-restricted in a later analysis, and the HLA associations seemed to be driven largely by CMV exposure. Broadly in line with IMGT annotations, most TCR beta V segments showed up in productive rearrangements about 87% or about 30% of the time in an earlier analysis of roughly 590 of the donors. The study gave a list of 150 to 200 TCR beta chains associated with cytomegalovirus. Immune exposure information for the cohort was limited to CMV serostatus. Sequencing depth was assumed to be roughly uniform across donors in the presence/absence analyses, though that assumption may not hold. The 87-base-pair reads could not distinguish some IMGT-functional V segments, including TRBV6-2 and TRBV6-3, so those segments were excluded. Because HLA typing was unavailable for some donors at each locus, only the typed subset was used in association tests. The classifier was reported to diagnose cytomegalovirus status with high specificity and sensitivity in both the original and validation cohorts. Several of the top co-occurrence clusters appeared to be linked to parvovirus B19, influenza, CMV and Epstein-Barr virus, according to a later analysis. At a false discovery rate of 0.05, a later analysis linked 15,000 to 20,000 TCR beta sequences to specific HLA alleles. Linkage disequilibrium might explain the correlated functional status among segregating V segments, but an unknown experimental factor could not be ruled out. In a later analysis, the rate of TCR association differed among HLA loci, with DRB1 alleles having the most associated TCRs and HLA-C alleles having the fewest. In a later analysis, HLA-associated TCR beta chains were found to be more clonally expanded and to have lower generation probabilities than equally common non-associated chains. In vitro tests confirmed that three of the cytomegalovirus-associated TCR beta chains recognize cytomegalovirus antigens. V-gene and J-gene trimming of TCR beta chains was associated with a missense DCLRE1C variant in a later genetic analysis, and the association was replicated in an independent cohort. In this cohort, only TCR beta chains were sequenced, and detectable features were limited by the absence of alpha or paired-chain data. According to the authors, the approach could potentially be generalized to other disease states and immunological phenotypes. Because counts were too low, around 18 rarely observed V segments, including chromosome 9 orphons, were left out of the earlier analysis of about 620 of the donors. Strong co-occurrence of HLA alleles, especially DR and DQ, made assigning TCR associations to individual alleles difficult.

CDR1 and CDR2, per the germline V gene (reference sequence), are LNHDA and SQIVND. Counted from cysteine to phenylalanine, this CDR3 has 12 amino acids. This entry keeps only the CDR3 DNA: 36 bases, framed from base 1. V is pared back by 2 bases and J by 7 bases, with 9 bases lying between the germline termini. To prepare the library, the immunoSEQ multiplex PCR assay was applied. A mixture of 60 forward primers for TCR Vbeta segments and 13 reverse primers for TCR Jbeta segments was used in the multiplex PCR. The CDR3 region of rearranged TCR beta genes was amplified from genomic DNA with a multiplex PCR assay. The Illumina HiSeq System was used to sequence the amplified TCR beta libraries as 87-base-pair reads. As for how the authors treated the data: A later analysis tallied some 79 million unique TCR beta chains across the 666 repertoires, and about 12 million of those chains were shared by two or more donors. Raw reads were error-corrected and collapsed into unique sequences with a nearest-neighbor algorithm that merged closely related sequences to remove PCR and sequencing errors. V, D and J gene segments were assigned by aligning CDR3 sequences to IMGT reference sequences. For a sequence to be retained, a match of at least six nucleotides was required to both a V gene segment and a J gene segment. Rearrangements were called productive when the CDR3 lacked stop codons and stayed in frame with V and J; all others were non-productive. Following IMGT convention, CDR3 was defined as the stretch from the second conserved V-encoded cysteine up to the conserved J-encoded phenylalanine. In an earlier analysis of more than 550 of the donors, sequences lacking an unambiguous match to a single V gene segment were excluded. An earlier analysis of a few hundred of the donors classified V segments as functional when productive rearrangements were above 56.7% and as segregating when the standard deviation between donors was above 5%. To diagnose cytomegalovirus status from the catalog of TCR beta chain sequences, a statistical classification framework was built. V and J gene assignment, in a later analysis, came from comparing TCR nucleotide sequences with IMGT/GENE-DB human TR gene sequences. Using the TCRdist pipeline, a later analysis assigned CDR3 sequences along with most-parsimonious VDJ recombination scenarios. A later analysis defined each TCR beta chain by its CDR3 amino acid sequence plus V-gene family, and excluded reads lacking a unique V-gene family. In a later analysis, 500 to 700 highly shared, low-generation-probability nucleotide sequences were removed to address suspected cross-contamination and a sequencing artifact. In a later analysis, a clonal expansion index was calculated for each public chain from normalized within-repertoire ranks of inferred template counts. In a later analysis, generation probabilities were computed using a VDJ recombination model fitted to out-of-frame rearrangements, and the results were checked against IGoR. In a later analysis, TCR-TCR, TCR-HLA and TCR-CMV co-occurrence was scored with hypergeometric tests, and a repertoire-size bias correction was applied to TCR pairs. False discovery rates were estimated in a later analysis by permuting HLA or CMV assignments 20 times. In a later analysis, co-occurring TCRs were grouped with DBSCAN, and TCRdist sequence similarity was added when clustering was performed within HLA-allele-positive subsets. Repertoires with fewer than 30,000 or more than 120,000 public chains were left out of co-occurrence clustering, as were several repertoires with anomalous nucleotide sharing. In its TCRdb copy, this immuneACCESS table keeps in-frame sequences only and misses some clones. Where compared with another copy, unresolved V genes explain less than half of these, and the others have no known cause. V, J and clone size are those of that table, while D and trimming were read from the DNA. This sample lists about 120,000 clones; 83% were detected once. Approximately 3.5% of the sample is in the top ten clones.

The material sequenced was PBMCs. This receptor was taken from a woman aged 40 to 49 in good health and CMV-seropositive. This chain is built from TRBV19 and TRBJ2-7; matching of 5 bases hints at TRBD2 as the D gene. CDR3 sequence: CASSISGGEQYF. The DNA reads as follows: TGTGCCAGTAGTATATCTGGAGGTGAGCAGTACTTC.